Each of the 10 T cell receptor beta chains below was sequenced from the same sample in a study of blood T cell repertoires in COVID-19. TCRdb's copy holds only in-frame clones and misses some; the assay was immunoSEQ multiplex PCR. The table lists about 57,000 clones, about 90% of them singletons. Input material: peripheral blood. The receptors shown here come from an elderly woman with COVID-19, enrolled during active disease.

The V call is TRBV5-1, the J call TRBJ1-1, with a weak D call TRBD1 (5 bases). Deletions cut 4 bases from V and 8 bases from J, with 18 bases between. This CDR3 spans 14 amino acids. Per the germline V gene, CDR1 is SGHRS and CDR2 is YFSETQ. The CDR3 DNA reads as TGCGCCAGCAGCGCGGGGACGTCCAGGGAAGAAGCTTTCTTT. It translates to CASSAGTSREEAFF.

The chain combines TRBV4-1 with TRBJ1-1; D might be TRBD1 (5 bases). Germline-derived CDR1 and CDR2 are MGHRA and YSYEKL. V gave up 0 bases and J gave up 7 bases, with 12 bases separating them. The CDR3 contains 14 residues. The CDR3 bases are TGCGCCAGCAGCCAAGATCCCAGGGCCATTGAAGCTTTCTTT. Residues: CASSQDPRAIEAFF.

The V call is TRBV18, the J call TRBJ1-5; possibly TRBD1 for D (6 bases). V lost 6 bases, J lost 5 bases, and 14 bases lay in between. CDR3 length: 14 residues. Germline values: CDR1 KGHSH, CDR2 LQKENI. CDR3 loop: CASSPTGPDQPQHF. CDR3 sequence (DNA): TGTGCCAGCTCTCCTACAGGGCCCGATCAGCCCCAGCATTTT.

This clone was recorded only once. The V and J genes are TRBV7-3 and TRBJ1-1, with D possibly TRBD1 on 5 matching bases. Germline V gene lookup returns CDR1 SGHTA and CDR2 FQGTGA. CDR3 length equals 13 residues. V lost 2 bases and J lost 4, with 8 bases in between. This chain's CDR3 is CASSLGGATEAFF. The CDR3 nucleotides are TGTGCCAGCAGCTTAGGCGGGGCCACTGAAGCTTTCTTT.

The chain uses TRBV3-1 (or the pseudogene TRBV3-2) and TRBJ1-1; D may be TRBD1 (5 bases). Trimming took 5 bases from V and 4 from J, leaving 11 bases between them. Germline V gene data show CDR1 as LGHDT and CDR2 as YNNKEL (reference sequence). The CDR3 length is 13 residues. CDR3 protein: CASSLGEGTEAFF. DNA of the CDR3: TGTGCCAGCAGCTTGGGGGAGGGCACTGAAGCTTTCTTT.

The V and J genes are TRBV18 and TRBJ1-1; tentatively, D is TRBD1 (6 bases). Germline CDR1 reads KGHSH; CDR2 reads LQKENI. This CDR3 has 14 residues. Deletions cut 3 bases from V and 5 bases from J, with 13 bases between. The CDR3 region is CASSPQGQGTEAFF. Here the CDR3 DNA reads TGTGCCAGCTCACCCCAGGGGCAGGGAACTGAAGCTTTCTTT.

In its sample, this clone was seen a few times. This CDR3 is CASSSPGLPREQYF. The CDR3, as DNA: TGTGCCAGCAGCTCCCCGGGACTCCCCCGCGAGCAGTACTTC. The chain recombines TRBV7-2 with TRBJ2-7, with D tentatively TRBD2 (6 bases). Germline V CDR1 and CDR2: SGHTA, FQGNSA. V was pared by 4 bases and J by 6 bases, with 16 bases between. This CDR3 contains 14 residues.

V gene TRBV10-3 combines with J gene TRBJ2-7; D ambiguous. V lost 1 base, J lost 1 base, and 8 bases lay in between. This CDR3 has 14 residues. The germline V gene encodes CDR1 ENHRY and CDR2 SYGVKD. The CDR3 sequence is CAISEYDGSYEQYF. The CDR3 region has the DNA TGTGCCATCAGTGAGTACGACGGGTCCTACGAGCAGTACTTC.

J is TRBJ2-5 and V is TRBV19; 7 positions match TRBD1. Germline V lookup: CDR1 LNHDA, CDR2 SQIVND (reference sequence). CDR3 length: 13 residues. Unmatched junction bases numbered 1, after V lost 6 bases and J lost 0 bases. The CDR3 loop reads CASRGTDQETQYF. As DNA, the CDR3 is TGTGCCAGTAGGGGGACAGACCAAGAGACCCAGTACTTC.

The V call is TRBV7-9, the J call TRBJ2-7; TRBD1 is a possible D gene (6 bases). Germline V gene lookup returns CDR1 SEHNR and CDR2 FQNEAQ (reference sequence). The germline V and J ends were trimmed by 5 bases and 1 base, with 15 bases remaining between them. The CDR3 contains 15 residues. The CDR3 here is CASSGTGHPSYEQYF. The CDR3 DNA reads TGTGCCAGCAGCGGCACGGGACACCCGTCCTACGAGCAGTACTTC.